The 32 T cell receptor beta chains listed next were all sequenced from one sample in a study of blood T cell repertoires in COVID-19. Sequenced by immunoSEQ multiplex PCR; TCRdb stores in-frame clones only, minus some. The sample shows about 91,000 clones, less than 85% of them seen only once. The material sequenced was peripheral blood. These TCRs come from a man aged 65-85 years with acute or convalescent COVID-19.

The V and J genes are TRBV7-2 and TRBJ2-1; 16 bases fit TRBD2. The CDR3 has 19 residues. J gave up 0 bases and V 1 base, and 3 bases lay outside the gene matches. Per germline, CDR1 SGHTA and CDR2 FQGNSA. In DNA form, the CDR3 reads TGTGCCAGCAGCTTAGAGGGACTAGCGGGAGGGATCTCCTACAATGAGCAGTTCTTC. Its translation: CASSLEGLAGGISYNEQFF.

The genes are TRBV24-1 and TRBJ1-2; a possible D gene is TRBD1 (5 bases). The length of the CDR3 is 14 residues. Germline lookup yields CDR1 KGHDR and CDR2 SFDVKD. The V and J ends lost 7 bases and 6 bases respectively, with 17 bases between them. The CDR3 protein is CATSAGGGQHGYTF. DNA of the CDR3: TGTGCCACCAGCGCTGGGGGAGGGCAACATGGCTACACCTTC.

In DNA, the CDR3 is TGCGCCAGCAGCCAACTAGCGGGGGAAAACACCGGGGAGCTGTTTTTT. It specifies CASSQLAGENTGELFF. The chain carries TRBV4-1 and TRBJ2-2, with 10 bases matching TRBD2. V shed 2 bases, J shed 2 bases, and the junction held 2 bases outside the gene matches. This CDR3 comprises 16 residues. CDR1 and CDR2 from the germline V gene are MGHRA and YSYEKL.

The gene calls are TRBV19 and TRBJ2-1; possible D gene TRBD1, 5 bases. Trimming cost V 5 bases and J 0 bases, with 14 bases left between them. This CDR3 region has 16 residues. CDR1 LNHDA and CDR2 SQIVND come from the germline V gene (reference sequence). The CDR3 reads CASSSLRASSYNEQFF. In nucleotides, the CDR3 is TGTGCCAGTAGTTCACTCAGGGCGAGCTCCTACAATGAGCAGTTCTTC.

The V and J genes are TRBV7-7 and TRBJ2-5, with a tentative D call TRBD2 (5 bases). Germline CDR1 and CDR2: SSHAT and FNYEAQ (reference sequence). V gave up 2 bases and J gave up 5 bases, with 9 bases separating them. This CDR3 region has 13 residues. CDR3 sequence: CASSLYPGETQYF. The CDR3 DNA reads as TGTGCCAGCAGCTTATACCCGGGGGAGACCCAGTACTTC.

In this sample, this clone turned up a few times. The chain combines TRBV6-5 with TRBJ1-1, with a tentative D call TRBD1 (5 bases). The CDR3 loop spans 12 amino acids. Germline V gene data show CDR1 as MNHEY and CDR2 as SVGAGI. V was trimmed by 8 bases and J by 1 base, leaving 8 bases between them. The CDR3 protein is CASGRANTEAFF. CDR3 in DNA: TGTGCCAGCGGCAGGGCGAACACTGAAGCTTTCTTT.

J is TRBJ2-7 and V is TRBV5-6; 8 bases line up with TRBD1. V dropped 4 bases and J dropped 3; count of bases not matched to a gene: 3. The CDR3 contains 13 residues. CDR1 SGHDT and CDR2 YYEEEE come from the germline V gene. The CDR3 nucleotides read TGTGCCAGCAGCGCTGGGACAGGCTACGAGCAGTACGTC. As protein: CASSAGTGYEQYV.

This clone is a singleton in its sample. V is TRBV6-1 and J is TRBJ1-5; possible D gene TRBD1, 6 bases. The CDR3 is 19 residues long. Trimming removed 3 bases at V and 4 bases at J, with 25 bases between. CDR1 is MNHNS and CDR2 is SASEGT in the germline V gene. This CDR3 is CASSDGYRADLRVNQPQHF. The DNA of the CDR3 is TGTGCCAGCAGTGACGGGTACAGGGCTGACCTTCGAGTTAATCAGCCCCAGCATTTT.

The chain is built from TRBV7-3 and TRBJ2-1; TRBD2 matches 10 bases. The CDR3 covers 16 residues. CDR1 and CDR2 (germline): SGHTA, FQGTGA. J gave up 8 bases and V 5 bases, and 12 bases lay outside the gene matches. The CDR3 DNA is TGTGCCAGCAGCGCCCGGGGAGCGGGGGGGCCCCATGAGCAGTTCTTC. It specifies CASSARGAGGPHEQFF. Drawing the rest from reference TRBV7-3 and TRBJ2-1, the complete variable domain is GAGVSQTPSNKVTEKGKYVELRCDPISGHTALYWYRQSLGQGPEFLIYFQGTGAADDSGLPNDRFFAVRPEGSVSTLKIQRTERGDSAVYLCASSARGAGGPHEQFFGPGTRLTVL.

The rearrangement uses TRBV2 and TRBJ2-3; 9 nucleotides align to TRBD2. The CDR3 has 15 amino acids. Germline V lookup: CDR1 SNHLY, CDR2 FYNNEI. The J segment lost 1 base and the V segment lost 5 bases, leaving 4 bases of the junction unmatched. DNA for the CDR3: TGTGCCAGCAGTTGGACTAGCGAGGGCACAGATACGCAGTATTTT. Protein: CASSWTSEGTDTQYF.

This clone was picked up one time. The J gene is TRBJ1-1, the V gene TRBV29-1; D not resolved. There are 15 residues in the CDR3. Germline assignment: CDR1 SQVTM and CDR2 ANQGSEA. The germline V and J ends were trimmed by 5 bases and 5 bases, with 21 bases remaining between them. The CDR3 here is CSVREREVKGTEAFF. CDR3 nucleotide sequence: TGCAGCGTTAGAGAGAGGGAGGTAAAAGGGACTGAAGCTTTCTTT. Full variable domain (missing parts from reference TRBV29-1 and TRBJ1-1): SAVISQKPSRDICQRGTSLTIQCQVDSQVTMMFWYRQQPGQSLTLIATANQGSEATYESGFVIDKFPISRPNLTFSTLTVSNMSPEDSSIYLCSVREREVKGTEAFFGQGTRLTVV.

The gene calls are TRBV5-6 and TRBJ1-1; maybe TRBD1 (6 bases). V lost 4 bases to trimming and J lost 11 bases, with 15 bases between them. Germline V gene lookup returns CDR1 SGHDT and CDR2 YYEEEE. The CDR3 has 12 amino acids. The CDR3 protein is CASSPGYREAFF. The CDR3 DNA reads TGTGCCAGCAGCCCCGGGTACAGGGAGGCTTTCTTT.

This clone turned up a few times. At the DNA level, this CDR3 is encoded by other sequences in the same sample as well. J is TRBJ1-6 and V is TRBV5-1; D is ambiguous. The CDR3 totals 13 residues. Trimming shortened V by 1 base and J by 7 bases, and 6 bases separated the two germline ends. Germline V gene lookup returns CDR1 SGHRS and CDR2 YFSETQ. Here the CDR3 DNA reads TGCGCCAGCAGCTTGCTAGAGAATTCACCCCTCCACTTT. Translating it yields CASSLLENSPLHF.

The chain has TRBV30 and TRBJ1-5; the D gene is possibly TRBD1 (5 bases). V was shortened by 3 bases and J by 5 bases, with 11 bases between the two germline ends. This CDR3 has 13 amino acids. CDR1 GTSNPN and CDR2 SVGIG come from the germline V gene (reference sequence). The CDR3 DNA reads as TGTGCCTGGAGCCCCCAAGGGGATCAGCCCCAGCATTTT. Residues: CAWSPQGDQPQHF.

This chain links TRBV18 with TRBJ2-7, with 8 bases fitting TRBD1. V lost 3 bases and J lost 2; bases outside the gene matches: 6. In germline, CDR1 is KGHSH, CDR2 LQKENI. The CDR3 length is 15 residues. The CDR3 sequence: CASSPSPQGAYEQYV. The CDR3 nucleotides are TGTGCCAGCTCACCTAGTCCACAGGGGGCCTACGAGCAGTACGTC.

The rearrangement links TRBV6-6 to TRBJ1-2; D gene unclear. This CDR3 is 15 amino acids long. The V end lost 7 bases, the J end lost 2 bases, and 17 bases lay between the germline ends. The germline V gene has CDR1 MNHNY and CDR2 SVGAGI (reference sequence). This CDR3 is CASTPPRPENYGYTF. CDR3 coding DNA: TGTGCCAGCACCCCCCCCCGTCCCGAGAACTATGGCTACACCTTC.

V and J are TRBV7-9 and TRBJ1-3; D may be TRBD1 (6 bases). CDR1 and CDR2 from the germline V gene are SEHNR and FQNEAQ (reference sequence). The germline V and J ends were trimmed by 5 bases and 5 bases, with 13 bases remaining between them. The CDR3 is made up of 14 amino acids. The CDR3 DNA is TGTGCCAGCAGCATTGGGACAAACCGAAACACCATATATTTT. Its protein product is CASSIGTNRNTIYF.

The CDR3 DNA reads TGTGCCATCACCGGACAGGGGGGCACAGATACGCAGTATTTT. It yields the protein CAITGQGGTDTQYF. V usage is TRBV27 and J usage is TRBJ2-3; 10 nucleotides align to TRBD1. Trimming removed 10 bases from V and 1 base from J; junction bases left unmatched: 5. The CDR3 contains 14 residues. Germline values: CDR1 MNHEY, CDR2 SMNVEV (reference sequence).

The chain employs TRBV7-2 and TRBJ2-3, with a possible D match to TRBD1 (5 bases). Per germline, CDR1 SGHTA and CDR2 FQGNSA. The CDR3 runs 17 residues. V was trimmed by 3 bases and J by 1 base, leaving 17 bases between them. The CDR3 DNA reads TGTGCCAGCAGCTTCCCCTGGGAAGGGGAAGGCACAGATACGCAGTATTTT. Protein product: CASSFPWEGEGTDTQYF.

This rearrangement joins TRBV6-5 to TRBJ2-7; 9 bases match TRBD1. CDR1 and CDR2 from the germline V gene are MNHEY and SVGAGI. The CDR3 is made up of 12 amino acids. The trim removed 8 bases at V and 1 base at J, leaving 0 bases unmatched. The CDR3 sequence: CASGQGSYEQYV. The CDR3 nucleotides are TGTGCCAGCGGACAGGGGTCCTACGAGCAGTACGTC.

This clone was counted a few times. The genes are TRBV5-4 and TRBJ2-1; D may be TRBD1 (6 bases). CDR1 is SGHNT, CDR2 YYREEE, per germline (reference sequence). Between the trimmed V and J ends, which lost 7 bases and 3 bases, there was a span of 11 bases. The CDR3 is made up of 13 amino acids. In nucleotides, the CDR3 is TGTGCCAGCCCAGGGGAGAACTACAATGAGCAGTTCTTC. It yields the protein CASPGENYNEQFF.

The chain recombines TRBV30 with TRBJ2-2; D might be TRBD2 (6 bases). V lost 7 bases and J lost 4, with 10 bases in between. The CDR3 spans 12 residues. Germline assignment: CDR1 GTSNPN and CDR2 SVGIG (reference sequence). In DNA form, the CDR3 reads TGTGCCTTCCAGACTAGCACCGGGGAGCTGTTTTTT. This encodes CAFQTSTGELFF. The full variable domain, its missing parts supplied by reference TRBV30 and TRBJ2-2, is SQTIHQWPATLVQPVGSPLSLECTVEGTSNPNLYWYRQAAGRGLQLLFYSVGIGQISSEVPQNLSASRPQDRQFILSSKKLLLSDSGFYLCAFQTSTGELFFGEGSRLTVL.

CDR3 coding DNA: TGTGCCAGCAGCCCCGACGCGTGGGCAGCCAACTCTGGGGCCAACGTCCTGACTTTC. Protein product: CASSPDAWAANSGANVLTF. This chain links TRBV3-1 (or the pseudogene TRBV3-2) with TRBJ2-6; D unclear. CDR3 size: 19 residues. In germline, CDR1 is LGHDT, CDR2 YNNKEL (reference sequence). Trimming took off 4 bases at V and 0 bases at J, with 19 bases between the two ends.

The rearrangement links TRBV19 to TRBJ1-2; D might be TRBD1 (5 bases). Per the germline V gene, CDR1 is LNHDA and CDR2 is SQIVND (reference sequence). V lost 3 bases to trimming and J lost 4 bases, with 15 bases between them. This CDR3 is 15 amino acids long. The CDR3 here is CASSISPQGSYGYTF. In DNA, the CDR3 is TGTGCCAGTAGTATCTCCCCCCAGGGAAGCTATGGCTACACCTTC. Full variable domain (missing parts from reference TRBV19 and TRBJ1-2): DGGITQSPKYLFRKEGQNVTLSCEQNLNHDAMYWYRQDPGQGLRLIYYSQIVNDFQKGDIAEGYSVSREKKESFPLTVTSAQKNPTAFYLCASSISPQGSYGYTFGSGTRLTVV.

The CDR3 region is CASSSTYGQGARGYTF. The CDR3 nucleotides read TGTGCCAGTAGTTCGACCTATGGACAGGGGGCGCGTGGCTACACCTTC. J is TRBJ1-2 and V is TRBV19, with 11 bases identical to TRBD1. The length of the CDR3 is 16 residues. J gave up 7 bases and V 5 bases, and 12 bases lay outside the gene matches. The germline V gene encodes CDR1 LNHDA and CDR2 SQIVND (reference sequence).

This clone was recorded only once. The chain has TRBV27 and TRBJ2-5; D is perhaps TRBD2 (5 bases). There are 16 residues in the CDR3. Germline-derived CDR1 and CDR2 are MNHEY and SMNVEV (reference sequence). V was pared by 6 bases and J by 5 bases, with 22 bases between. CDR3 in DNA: TGTGCCAGCAGCCCCCTCCGGAGTCACGGCGGGGAGACCCAGTACTTC. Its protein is CASSPLRSHGGETQYF.

As DNA, the CDR3 is TGTGCCAGCAGCCCTGACGGGACAGGTTACTACGAGCAGTACGTC. It encodes CASSPDGTGYYEQYV. The genes are TRBV7-3 and TRBJ2-7; TRBD1 matches at 8 bases. After removal of 5 bases from V and 3 bases from J, the junction contained 9 bases not matched to a gene. From germline, CDR1 is SGHTA and CDR2 FQGTGA. This CDR3 comprises 15 residues.

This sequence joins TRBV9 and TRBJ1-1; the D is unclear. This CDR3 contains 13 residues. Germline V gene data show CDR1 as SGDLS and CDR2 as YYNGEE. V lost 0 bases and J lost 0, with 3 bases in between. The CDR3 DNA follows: TGTGCCAGCAGCGTAGCCTTGAACACTGAAGCTTTCTTT. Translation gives CASSVALNTEAFF. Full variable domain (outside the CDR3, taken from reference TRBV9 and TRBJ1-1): DSGVTQTPKHLITATGQRVTLRCSPRSGDLSVYWYQQSLDQGLQFLIQYYNGEERAKGNILERFSAQQFPDLHSELNLSSLELGDSALYFCASSVALNTEAFFGQGTRLTVV.

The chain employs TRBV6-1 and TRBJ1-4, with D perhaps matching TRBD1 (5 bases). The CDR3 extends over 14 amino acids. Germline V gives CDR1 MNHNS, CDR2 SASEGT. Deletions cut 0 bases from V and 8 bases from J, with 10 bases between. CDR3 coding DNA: TGTGCCAGCAGTGAAGCTGCCAGGGCGGAAAAACTGTTTTTT. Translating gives CASSEAARAEKLFF.

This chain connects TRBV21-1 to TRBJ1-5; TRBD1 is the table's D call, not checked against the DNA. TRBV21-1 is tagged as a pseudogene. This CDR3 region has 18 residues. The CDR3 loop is CASSFRDRGFVGNQPQHF. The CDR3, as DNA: TGTGCCAGCAGCTTCCGGGACAGGGGGTTTGTCGGCAATCAGCCCCAGCATTTT.

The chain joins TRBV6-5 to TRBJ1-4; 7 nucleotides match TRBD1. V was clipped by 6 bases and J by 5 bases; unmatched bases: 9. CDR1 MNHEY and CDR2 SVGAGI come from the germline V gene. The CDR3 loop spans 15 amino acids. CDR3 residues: CASRDGTAKNEKLFF. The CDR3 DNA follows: TGTGCCAGCAGGGACGGGACAGCGAAAAATGAAAAACTGTTTTTT.

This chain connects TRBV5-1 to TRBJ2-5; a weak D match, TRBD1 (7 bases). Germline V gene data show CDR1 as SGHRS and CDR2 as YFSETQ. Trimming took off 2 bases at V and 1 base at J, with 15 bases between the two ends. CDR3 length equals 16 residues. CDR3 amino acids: CASSLVQGGLQETQYF. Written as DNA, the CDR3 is TGCGCCAGCAGCTTAGTGCAGGGGGGCCTCCAAGAGACCCAGTACTTC.